The next 26 T cell receptor beta chains were all read from a single sample in a study of metastatic and nonmetastatic thyroid tumors. Not a single patient had been given any form of treatment at any point before undergoing thyroid surgery. TCRdb re-called clones from the PCR reads using MiXCR. The data hold about 41,000 clones, with roughly a quarter observed a single time. Sequenced sample: tumor tissue. Source of these receptors: a female donor with papillary thyroid cancer or a benign thyroid nodule (not recorded which). Some clones in this sample may be carry-over from other donors' samples.

J is TRBJ2-1 and V is TRBV20-1, with 11 bases lining up with TRBD2. Trimming at V came to 6 bases and at J to 5 bases, leaving 9 bases not matched to a gene. CDR1 is DFQATT and CDR2 is SNEGSKA in the germline V gene (reference sequence). CDR3 length equals 15 residues. CDR3 amino acids: CSATRLAGGNNEQFF. The CDR3, as DNA: TGCAGTGCAACGCGTCTAGCGGGAGGAAACAATGAGCAGTTCTTC.

The chain employs TRBV3-1 and TRBJ2-1; 15 bases map to TRBD2. CDR1 and CDR2 from the germline V gene are LGHDT and YNNKEL (reference sequence). The CDR3 spans 17 residues. The junction had 5 bases not matched to a gene; V was cut back by 4 bases and J by 4 bases. The CDR3 nucleotides are TGTGCCAGCAGCCCAAGGACTAGCGGGAGGGGATACAATGAGCAGTTCTTC. It yields the protein CASSPRTSGRGYNEQFF.

The rearrangement joins TRBV20-1 to TRBJ2-1; 9 positions agree with TRBD2. CDR1 and CDR2 from the germline V gene are DFQATT and SNEGSKA (reference sequence). With 0 bases clipped from V and 6 bases from J, the junction kept 9 bases outside the gene matches. This CDR3 has 16 residues. The CDR3 protein is CSARDQSGGRGNEQFF. The CDR3 nucleotides are TGCAGTGCTAGAGATCAAAGCGGGGGGAGGGGCAATGAGCAGTTCTTC.

The chain combines TRBV5-1 with TRBJ1-4, with no clear D. The V end lost 4 bases, the J end lost 5 bases, and 15 bases lay between the germline ends. From germline, CDR1 is SGHRS and CDR2 YFSETQ. The CDR3 sequence is 15 residues long. CDR3 region: CASSLDGNRNEKLFF. Written as DNA, the CDR3 is TGCGCCAGCAGCCTAGACGGAAATCGAAATGAAAAACTGTTTTTT. Full variable domain (outside the CDR3, taken from reference TRBV5-1 and TRBJ1-4): KAGVTQTPRYLIKTRGQQVTLSCSPISGHRSVSWYQQTPGQGLQFLFEYFSETQRNKGNFPGRFSGRQFSNSRSEMNVSTLELGDSALYLCASSLDGNRNEKLFFGSGTQLSVL.

This clone appeared a few times. A read error may explain this, as a much larger clone is one base away. This chain joins TRBV6-1 and TRBJ2-1; D is perhaps TRBD2 (6 bases). In germline, CDR1 is MNHNS, CDR2 SASEGT. Trimming removed 7 bases from V and 10 bases from J, with 23 bases in between. The CDR3 length is 15 residues. CDR3 coding DNA: TGTGCCAGCATCCACAGCGCGGGGTACTCAACCGAGCAGTTCTTC. Protein: CASIHSAGYSTEQFF.

The rearrangement joins TRBV5-1 to TRBJ2-2; 14 bases align to TRBD2. After removal of 2 bases from V and 4 bases from J, the junction contained 4 bases not matched to a gene. CDR3 length: 17 residues. Germline V gene sequence: CDR1 SGHRS, CDR2 YFSETQ. In DNA form, the CDR3 reads TGCGCCAGCAGCTTAGGCGGGACTAGCGGGAGCACCGGGGAGCTGTTTTTT. Translating it yields CASSLGGTSGSTGELFF.

This clone was seen ten or more times. The chain joins TRBV5-1 to TRBJ2-3, with D tentatively TRBD2 (5 bases). Trimming took off 7 bases at V and 0 bases at J, with 18 bases between the two ends. The CDR3 is 16 residues long. Per the germline V gene, CDR1 is SGHRS and CDR2 is YFSETQ. CDR3 DNA sequence: TGCGCCAGCTCCGTCGGGTGGCGGACTAGCACAGATACGCAGTATTTT. The encoded protein is CASSVGWRTSTDTQYF.

This clone turned up a few times. A clone one base away is much larger, so this may be a read error. J is TRBJ1-1 and V is TRBV20-1; no firm D call. The CDR3 totals 12 residues. The V gene lost 5 bases and the J gene lost 7 bases, with 14 bases spanning the gap. Germline assignment: CDR1 DFQATT and CDR2 SNEGSKA (reference sequence). The CDR3 is CSAPFKGIEAFF. The CDR3 DNA follows: TGCAGTGCTCCCTTTAAGGGAATTGAAGCTTTCTTT.

This chain uses TRBV2 with TRBJ2-7; TRBD2 matches 14 bases. The CDR3 loop spans 15 amino acids. The germline V gene encodes CDR1 SNHLY and CDR2 FYNNEI. Losses at the gene ends were 5 bases for V and 7 bases for J; bases not matched to a gene: 7. In nucleotides, the CDR3 is TGTGCCAGCAGTCCGACTAGCGGGAGGGCCAGGGAGCAGTACTTC. This sequence encodes CASSPTSGRAREQYF.

The chain carries TRBV10-3 and TRBJ2-5; 10 bases fit TRBD2. Germline CDR1 ENHRY, CDR2 SYGVKD. The CDR3 is 18 amino acids. J gave up 5 bases and V 6 bases, and 18 bases lay outside the gene matches. CDR3 in DNA: TGTGCCATCAGGCTGCTAGCGGGGGTGCCCCCGTCTCCCGAGACCCAGTACTTC. It encodes CAIRLLAGVPPSPETQYF.

This clone was seen repeatedly, ten times or more. The chain couples TRBV28 to TRBJ1-2; D not resolved. Trimming removed 2 bases at V and 8 bases at J, with 12 bases between. The germline V gene encodes CDR1 MDHEN and CDR2 SYDVKM. The CDR3 has 13 amino acids. The CDR3 loop is CASSLSEVRGYTF. Written as DNA, the CDR3 is TGTGCCAGCAGTTTAAGCGAAGTTCGAGGCTACACCTTC.

This clone was observed at least ten times. The rearrangement links TRBV18 to TRBJ2-7; 8 positions match TRBD2. Germline V gene sequence: CDR1 KGHSH, CDR2 LQKENI. V was pared by 6 bases and J by 4 bases, with 8 bases of the junction left unmatched. CDR3 length equals 14 residues. DNA of the CDR3: TGTGCCAGCTCGGCGGGACTAGGGAGATACGAGCAGTACTTC. It specifies CASSAGLGRYEQYF.

This rearrangement joins TRBV12-3 or TRBV12-4 to TRBJ1-1; D gene unclear. The CDR3 has 10 amino acids. V was trimmed by 6 bases and J by 3 bases, leaving 2 bases between them. In DNA form, the CDR3 reads TGTGCCAGCAGCTACACTGAAGCTTTCTTT. Its protein is CASSYTEAFF.

The table lists this clone with many counts. V usage is TRBV20-1 and J usage is TRBJ2-1; D remains ambiguous. The CDR3 length is 15 residues. CDR1 is DFQATT, CDR2 SNEGSKA, per germline (reference sequence). Deletions cut 5 bases from V and 4 bases from J, with 18 bases between. The CDR3 spells CSADSPQSLYNEQFF. CDR3 coding DNA: TGCAGTGCTGATAGCCCCCAGAGCCTATACAATGAGCAGTTCTTC.

This clone is judged medium-sized. This chain uses TRBV5-1 with TRBJ2-7; 12 bases are a match to TRBD2. Per germline, CDR1 SGHRS and CDR2 YFSETQ. The CDR3 sequence is 20 residues long. The trim removed 0 bases at V and 0 bases at J, leaving 13 bases unmatched. The CDR3 loop is CASSLAPSGRARVSSYEQYF. CDR3 in DNA: TGCGCCAGCAGCTTGGCCCCTAGCGGGAGGGCTCGAGTGAGCTCCTACGAGCAGTACTTC.

This clone has just a few counts. The chain is built from TRBV19 and TRBJ1-2, with TRBD1 matching over 7 bases. Germline V CDR1 and CDR2: LNHDA, SQIVND (reference sequence). The ends lost 5 bases at V and 5 bases at J; junction bases unmatched: 8. This CDR3 spans 14 amino acids. CDR3 protein: CASSAPGQRYGYTF. CDR3 nucleotides: TGTGCCAGTAGTGCTCCGGGACAGAGGTATGGCTACACCTTC.

The chain carries TRBV20-1 and TRBJ2-3, with TRBD2 matching 9 bases. The CDR3 covers 17 residues. Germline V CDR1 and CDR2: DFQATT, SNEGSKA (reference sequence). V dropped 0 bases and J dropped 1; count of bases not matched to a gene: 8. The DNA for the CDR3 is TGCAGTGCTAGAGATCCTAGCGGGAAGGAGGGCACAGATACGCAGTATTTT. It specifies CSARDPSGKEGTDTQYF.

The V and J genes are TRBV7-3 and TRBJ1-5; 10 positions agree with TRBD1. In germline, CDR1 is SGHTA, CDR2 FQGTGA. The CDR3 length is 19 residues. Unmatched junction bases numbered 9, after V lost 1 base and J lost 0 bases. The CDR3 reads CASSLRFGTGADSNQPQHF. DNA of the CDR3: TGTGCCAGCAGCTTAAGATTTGGGACAGGGGCGGATAGCAATCAGCCCCAGCATTTT.

The chain recombines TRBV18 with TRBJ1-5, with D possibly being TRBD1 (5 bases). Germline-derived CDR1 and CDR2 are KGHSH and LQKENI. The CDR3 runs to 15 residues. V was pared by 4 bases and J by 6 bases, with 16 bases between. CDR3 region: CASSLQTGVLQPQHF. The CDR3 DNA reads TGTGCCAGCTCACTCCAAACGGGGGTCCTTCAGCCCCAGCATTTT.

This clone was detected many times. V is TRBV12-3 or TRBV12-4 and J is TRBJ2-5; TRBD1 or TRBD2 may be the D gene (5 bases each). This CDR3 is built from 14 residues. V was cut by 2 bases and J by 5 bases, with 12 bases left in between. The CDR3 reads CASSLNQGRETQYF. DNA of the CDR3: TGTGCCAGCAGTTTAAACCAGGGACGTGAGACCCAGTACTTC.

This clone was counted only a few times. Since a much larger clone is just one base distant, this may be a read error. The rearrangement links TRBV6-4 to TRBJ2-3, with D tentatively TRBD2 (6 bases). The germline gives CDR1 MRHNA, CDR2 SNTAGT. The ends were cut back, 3 bases at V and 5 bases at J, with 9 bases in the middle. The length of the CDR3 is 13 residues. CDR3 amino acids: CASSERDQDTQYF. The DNA for the CDR3 is TGTGCCAGCAGTGAGCGGGATCAAGATACGCAGTATTTT.

V gene TRBV30 combines with J gene TRBJ2-7; the match to TRBD2 covers 10 bases. Germline V gene sequence: CDR1 GTSNPN, CDR2 SVGIG (reference sequence). The CDR3 is 15 amino acids. With 2 bases clipped from V and 5 bases from J, the junction kept 9 bases outside the gene matches. The CDR3 here is CAWSRGTSDSDEQYF. CDR3 DNA sequence: TGTGCCTGGAGTCGCGGGACTAGCGATTCTGACGAGCAGTACTTC.

This clone has ten or more counts. This may arise from a read error, as a much more abundant clone is one base away. This chain uses TRBV18 with TRBJ2-5; D tentatively reads TRBD1 or TRBD2 (5 bases each). The germline gives CDR1 KGHSH, CDR2 LQKENI. CDR3 size: 14 residues. V lost 3 bases, J lost 9 bases, and 17 bases lay in between. CDR3 in amino acids: CASSPDSRMEAQYF. In DNA, the CDR3 is TGTGCCAGCTCACCCGACAGCAGGATGGAGGCCCAGTACTTC.

The chain couples TRBV11-1 to TRBJ1-3; 8 bases agree with TRBD1. The germline CDR1 and CDR2 sequences are SGHAT and FQDESV (reference sequence). Losses at the gene ends were 0 bases for V and 2 bases for J; bases not matched to a gene: 3. CDR3 length: 16 residues. The CDR3 sequence is CASSLATGVAGNTIYF. CDR3 in DNA: TGTGCCAGCAGCTTAGCGACAGGGGTGGCTGGAAACACCATATATTTT.

There are many counts of this clone. The chain links TRBV18 to TRBJ1-2; 9 bases agree with TRBD1. V dropped 2 bases and J dropped 7; count of bases not matched to a gene: 8. Germline V gene lookup returns CDR1 KGHSH and CDR2 LQKENI. This CDR3 has 15 residues. Here the CDR3 reads CASSPDSDRGGGYTF. CDR3 nucleotides: TGTGCCAGCTCACCAGACTCGGACAGGGGCGGTGGCTACACCTTC.

This clone was recorded at least ten times. The chain couples TRBV3-1 to TRBJ1-4, with 8 bases lining up with TRBD1. The CDR3 has 16 amino acids. From germline, CDR1 is LGHDT and CDR2 YNNKEL (reference sequence). J gave up 7 bases and V 6 bases, and 13 bases lay outside the gene matches. In DNA form, the CDR3 reads TGTGCCAGCAGTCCGTCGGACAGGGCGCGTGGTGAAAAACTGTTTTTT. This encodes CASSPSDRARGEKLFF.